The present T cell receptor (beta chain) was sequenced within a study of cytomegalovirus exposure and HLA in healthy donors. Study-wide points: The authors listed about 170 TCR beta chains as cytomegalovirus-associated. Trimming of TCR beta V- and J-genes showed a link, identified in a later analysis, to a missense DCLRE1C variant.

CDR3 length: 15 amino acids. V was clipped by 0 bases and J by 0 bases, with 6 bases between them. Per the germline V gene, CDR1 is ENHRY and CDR2 is SYGVKD. Notes on this clone: The antigen is unknown.

This donor lacks a recorded CMV serostatus. The PCR contained 60 Vbeta and 13 Jbeta primers. TCRdb's copy holds only in-frame clones and misses some; the assay was immunoSEQ multiplex PCR. The sample shows under 150,000 clones, about 78% of them seen only once. This chain joins TRBV10-3 and TRBJ1-3; TRBD1 might be the D (5 bases). The TCR was taken from a human donor in good health. Material for sequencing was PBMCs. The CDR3 DNA reads TGTGCCATCAGTGAGTCACAGGCCTCTGGAAACACCATATATTTT. It encodes CAISESQASGNTIYF.